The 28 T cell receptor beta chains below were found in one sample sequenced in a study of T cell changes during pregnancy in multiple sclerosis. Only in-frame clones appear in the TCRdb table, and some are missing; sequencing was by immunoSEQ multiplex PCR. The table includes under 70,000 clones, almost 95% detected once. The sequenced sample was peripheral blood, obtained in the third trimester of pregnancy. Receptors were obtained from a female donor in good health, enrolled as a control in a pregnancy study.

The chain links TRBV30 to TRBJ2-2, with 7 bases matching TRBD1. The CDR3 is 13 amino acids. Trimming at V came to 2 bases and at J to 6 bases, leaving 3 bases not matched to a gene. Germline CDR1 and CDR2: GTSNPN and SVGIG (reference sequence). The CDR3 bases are TGTGCCTGGAGTAGGGGGCTCGCCGGGGAGCTGTTTTTT. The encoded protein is CAWSRGLAGELFF.

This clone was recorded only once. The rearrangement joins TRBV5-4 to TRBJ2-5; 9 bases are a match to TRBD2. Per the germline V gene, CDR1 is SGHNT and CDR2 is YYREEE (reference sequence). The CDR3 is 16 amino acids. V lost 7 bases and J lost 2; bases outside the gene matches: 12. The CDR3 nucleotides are TGTGCCAGCCGCCAAAATAGCGGGAGTGGGCAAGAGACCCAGTACTTC. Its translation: CASRQNSGSGQETQYF. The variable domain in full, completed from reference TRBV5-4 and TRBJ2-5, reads ETGVTQSPTHLIKTRGQQVTLRCSSQSGHNTVSWYQQALGQGPQFIFQYYREEENGRGNFPPRFSGLQFPNYSSELNVNALELDDSALYLCASRQNSGSGQETQYFGPGTRLLVL.

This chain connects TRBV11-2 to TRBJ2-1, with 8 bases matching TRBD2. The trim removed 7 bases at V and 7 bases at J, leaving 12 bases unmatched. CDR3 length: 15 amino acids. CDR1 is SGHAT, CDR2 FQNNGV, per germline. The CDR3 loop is CASTVGTGGPNEQFF. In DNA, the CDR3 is TGTGCCAGCACCGTCGGGACGGGAGGGCCGAATGAGCAGTTCTTC.

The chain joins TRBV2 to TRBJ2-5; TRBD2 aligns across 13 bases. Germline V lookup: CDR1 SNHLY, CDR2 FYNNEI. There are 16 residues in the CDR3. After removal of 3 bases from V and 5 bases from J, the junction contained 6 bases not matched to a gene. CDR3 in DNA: TGTGCCAGCAGTGATACTAGCGGGGGGGTTGTGGAGACCCAGTACTTC. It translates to CASSDTSGGVVETQYF.

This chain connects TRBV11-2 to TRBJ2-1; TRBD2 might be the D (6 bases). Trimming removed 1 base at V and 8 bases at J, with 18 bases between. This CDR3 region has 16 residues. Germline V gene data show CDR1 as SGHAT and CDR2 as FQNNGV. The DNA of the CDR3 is TGTGCCAGCAGCTTAGCCCCCAGGAGCGGAGGGGATGAGCAGTTCTTC. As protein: CASSLAPRSGGDEQFF. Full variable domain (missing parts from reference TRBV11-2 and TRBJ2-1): EAGVAQSPRYKIIEKRQSVAFWCNPISGHATLYWYQQILGQGPKLLIQFQNNGVVDDSQLPKDRFSAERLKGVDSTLKIQPAKLEDSAVYLCASSLAPRSGGDEQFFGPGTRLTVL.

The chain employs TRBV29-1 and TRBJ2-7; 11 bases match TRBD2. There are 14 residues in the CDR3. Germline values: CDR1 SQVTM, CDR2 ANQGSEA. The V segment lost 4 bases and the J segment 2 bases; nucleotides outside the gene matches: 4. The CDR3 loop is CSVALAGVPYEQYF. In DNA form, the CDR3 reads TGCAGCGTTGCACTAGCGGGGGTCCCCTACGAGCAGTACTTC.

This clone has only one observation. CDR3 region: CASSMTSGSYDTQYF. The CDR3 DNA follows: TGTGCCAGTAGTATGACTAGCGGGAGTTACGATACGCAGTATTTT. This chain uses TRBV19 with TRBJ2-3; TRBD2 matches 12 bases. Germline assignment: CDR1 LNHDA and CDR2 SQIVND (reference sequence). The V segment lost 3 bases and the J segment 6 bases; nucleotides outside the gene matches: 4. The CDR3 totals 15 residues.

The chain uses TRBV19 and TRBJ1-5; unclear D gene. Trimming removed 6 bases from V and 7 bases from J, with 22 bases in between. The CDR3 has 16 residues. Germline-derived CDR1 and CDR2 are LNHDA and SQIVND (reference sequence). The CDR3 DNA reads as TGTGCCAGTAGAAATGGGAGGGAACCTCCGCACCAGCCCCAGCATTTT. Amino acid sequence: CASRNGREPPHQPQHF.

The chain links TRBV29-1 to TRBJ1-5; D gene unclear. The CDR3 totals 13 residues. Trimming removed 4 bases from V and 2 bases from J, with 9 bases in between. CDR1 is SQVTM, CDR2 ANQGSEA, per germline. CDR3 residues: CSVGGRGNQPQHF. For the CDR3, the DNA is TGCAGCGTTGGTGGGCGGGGCAATCAGCCCCAGCATTTT.

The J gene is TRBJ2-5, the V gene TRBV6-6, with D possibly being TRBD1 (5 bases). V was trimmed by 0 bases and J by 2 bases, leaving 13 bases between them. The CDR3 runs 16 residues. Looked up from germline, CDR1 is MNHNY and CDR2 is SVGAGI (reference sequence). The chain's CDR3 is CASSYSMGQYQETQYF. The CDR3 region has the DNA TGTGCCAGCAGTTACTCTATGGGGCAGTATCAAGAGACCCAGTACTTC.

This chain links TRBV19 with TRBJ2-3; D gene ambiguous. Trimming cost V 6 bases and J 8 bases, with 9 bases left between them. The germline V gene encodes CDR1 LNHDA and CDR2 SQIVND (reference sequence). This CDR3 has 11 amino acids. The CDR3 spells CASRSAGTQYF. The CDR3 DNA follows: TGTGCCAGTAGATCCGCCGGTACGCAGTATTTT.

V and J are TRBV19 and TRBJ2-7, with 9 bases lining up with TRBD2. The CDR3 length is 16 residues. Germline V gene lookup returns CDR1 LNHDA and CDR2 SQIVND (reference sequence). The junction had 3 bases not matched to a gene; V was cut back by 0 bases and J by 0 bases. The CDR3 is CASSIDSGRSSYEQYF. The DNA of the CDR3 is TGTGCCAGTAGTATAGATAGCGGGAGATCCTCCTACGAGCAGTACTTC.

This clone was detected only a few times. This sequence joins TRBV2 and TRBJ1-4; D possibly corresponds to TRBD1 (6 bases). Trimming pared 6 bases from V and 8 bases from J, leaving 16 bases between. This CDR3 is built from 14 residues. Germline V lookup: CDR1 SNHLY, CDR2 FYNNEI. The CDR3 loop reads CASRDTKTGEKLFF. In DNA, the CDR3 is TGTGCCAGCAGAGACACAAAGACAGGCGAAAAACTGTTTTTT. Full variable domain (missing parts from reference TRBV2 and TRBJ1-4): EPEVTQTPSHQVTQMGQEVILRCVPISNHLYFYWYRQILGQKVEFLVSFYNNEISEKSEIFDDQFSVERPDGSNFTLKIRSTKLEDSAMYFCASRDTKTGEKLFFGSGTQLSVL.

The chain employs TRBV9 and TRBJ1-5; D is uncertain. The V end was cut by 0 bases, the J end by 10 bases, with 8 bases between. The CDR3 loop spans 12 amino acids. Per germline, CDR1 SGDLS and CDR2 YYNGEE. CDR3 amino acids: CASSVEGGPQHF. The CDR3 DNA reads TGTGCCAGCAGCGTAGAGGGAGGCCCCCAGCATTTT.

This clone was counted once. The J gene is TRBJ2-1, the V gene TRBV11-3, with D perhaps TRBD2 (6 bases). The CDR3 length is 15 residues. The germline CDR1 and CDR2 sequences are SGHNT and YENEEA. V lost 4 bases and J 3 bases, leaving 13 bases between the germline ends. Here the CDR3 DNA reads TGTGCCAGCAGCTCCAGCGGGCTTCTCTACAATGAGCAGTTCTTC. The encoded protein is CASSSSGLLYNEQFF.

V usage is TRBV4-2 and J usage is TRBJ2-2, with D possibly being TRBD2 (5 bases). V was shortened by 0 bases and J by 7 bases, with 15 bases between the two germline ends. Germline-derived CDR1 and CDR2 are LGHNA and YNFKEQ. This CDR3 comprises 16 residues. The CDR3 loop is CASSQDLRGFGGELFF. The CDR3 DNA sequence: TGTGCCAGCAGCCAAGATCTTCGCGGGTTCGGCGGGGAGCTGTTTTTT.

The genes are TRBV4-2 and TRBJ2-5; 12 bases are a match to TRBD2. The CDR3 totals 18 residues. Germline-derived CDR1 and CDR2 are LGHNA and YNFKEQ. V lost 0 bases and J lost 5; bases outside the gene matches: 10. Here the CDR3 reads CASSQEAASGGAWETQYF. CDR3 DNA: TGTGCCAGCAGCCAAGAGGCGGCTAGCGGGGGGGCGTGGGAGACCCAGTACTTC.

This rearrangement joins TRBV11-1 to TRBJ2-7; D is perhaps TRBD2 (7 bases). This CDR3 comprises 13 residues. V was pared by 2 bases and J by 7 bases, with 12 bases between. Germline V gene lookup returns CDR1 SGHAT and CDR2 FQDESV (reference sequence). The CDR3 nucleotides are TGTGCCAGCAGCTTACGGGGGGCTGGGGAGCAGTACTTC. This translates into CASSLRGAGEQYF.

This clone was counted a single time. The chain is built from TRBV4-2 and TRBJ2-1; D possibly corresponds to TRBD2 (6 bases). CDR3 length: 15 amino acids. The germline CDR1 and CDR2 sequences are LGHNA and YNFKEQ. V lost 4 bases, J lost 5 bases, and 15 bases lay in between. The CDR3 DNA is TGTGCCAGCAGCCGCGGGACTTCCGGGGACAATGAGCAGTTCTTC. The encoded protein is CASSRGTSGDNEQFF.

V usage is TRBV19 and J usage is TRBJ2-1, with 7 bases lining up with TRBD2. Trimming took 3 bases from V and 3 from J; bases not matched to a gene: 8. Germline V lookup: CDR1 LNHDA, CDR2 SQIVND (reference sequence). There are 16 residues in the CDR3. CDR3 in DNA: TGTGCCAGTAGTATGCTAGCGGCCATTGGCTACAATGAGCAGTTCTTC. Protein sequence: CASSMLAAIGYNEQFF.

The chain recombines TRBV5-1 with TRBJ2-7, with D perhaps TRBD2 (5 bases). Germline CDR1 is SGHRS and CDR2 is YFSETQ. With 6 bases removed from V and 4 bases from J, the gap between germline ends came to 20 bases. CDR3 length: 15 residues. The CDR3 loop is CASKIGDYPDYEQYF. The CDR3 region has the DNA TGCGCCAGCAAGATAGGAGACTATCCTGATTACGAGCAGTACTTC.

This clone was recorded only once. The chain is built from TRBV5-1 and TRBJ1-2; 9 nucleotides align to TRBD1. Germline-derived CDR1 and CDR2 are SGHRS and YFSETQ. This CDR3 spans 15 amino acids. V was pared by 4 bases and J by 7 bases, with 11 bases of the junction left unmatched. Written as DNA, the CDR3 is TGCGCCAGCAGCGCCGGGACAGGGTTGACTGGTGGCTACACCTTC. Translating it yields CASSAGTGLTGGYTF. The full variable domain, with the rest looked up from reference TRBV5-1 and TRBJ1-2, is KAGVTQTPRYLIKTRGQQVTLSCSPISGHRSVSWYQQTPGQGLQFLFEYFSETQRNKGNFPGRFSGRQFSNSRSEMNVSTLELGDSALYLCASSAGTGLTGGYTFGSGTRLTVV.

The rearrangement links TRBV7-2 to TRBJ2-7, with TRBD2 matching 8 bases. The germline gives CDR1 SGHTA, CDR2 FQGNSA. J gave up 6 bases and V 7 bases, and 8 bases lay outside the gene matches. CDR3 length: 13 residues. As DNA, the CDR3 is TGTGCCAGCAAACAGCGGCGGGGGGCCGAGCAGTACTTC. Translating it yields CASKQRRGAEQYF.

CDR3 residues: CASSPGGPKQETQYF. Here the CDR3 DNA reads TGTGCCAGCAGTCCTGGGGGCCCGAAACAAGAGACCCAGTACTTC. The V and J genes are TRBV9 and TRBJ2-5, with D maybe TRBD1 (6 bases). Trimming shortened V by 5 bases and J by 2 bases, and 16 bases separated the two germline ends. The CDR3 has 15 amino acids. Germline V gene sequence: CDR1 SGDLS, CDR2 YYNGEE.

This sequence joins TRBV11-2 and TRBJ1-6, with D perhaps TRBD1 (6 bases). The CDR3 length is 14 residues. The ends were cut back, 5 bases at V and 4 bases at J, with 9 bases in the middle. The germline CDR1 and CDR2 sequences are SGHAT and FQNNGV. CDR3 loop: CASSVGQYNSPLHF. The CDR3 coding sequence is TGTGCCAGCAGCGTAGGACAGTATAATTCACCCCTCCACTTT.

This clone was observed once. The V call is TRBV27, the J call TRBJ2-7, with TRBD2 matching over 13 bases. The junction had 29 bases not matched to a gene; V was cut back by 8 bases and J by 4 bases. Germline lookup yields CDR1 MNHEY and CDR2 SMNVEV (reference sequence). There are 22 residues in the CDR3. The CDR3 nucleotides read TGTGCCAGCCTTTTAGCTCGAAGGGGCAGGGGGACTAGCGGGGTCTCGACGTACGAGCAGTACTTC. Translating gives CASLLARRGRGTSGVSTYEQYF.

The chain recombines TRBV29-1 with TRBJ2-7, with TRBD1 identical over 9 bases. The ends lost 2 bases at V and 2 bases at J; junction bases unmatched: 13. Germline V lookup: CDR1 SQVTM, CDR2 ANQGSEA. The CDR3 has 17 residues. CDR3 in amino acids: CSVESPKGQGSTYEQYF. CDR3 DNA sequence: TGCAGCGTTGAAAGTCCGAAAGGACAGGGGTCCACCTACGAGCAGTACTTC.

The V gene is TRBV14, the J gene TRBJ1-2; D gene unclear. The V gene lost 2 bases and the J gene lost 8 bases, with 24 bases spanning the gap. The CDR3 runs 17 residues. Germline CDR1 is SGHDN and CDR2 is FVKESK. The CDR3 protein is CASSQSVLEIVARGYTF. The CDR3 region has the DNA TGTGCCAGCAGCCAAAGTGTTCTCGAGATCGTAGCACGGGGCTACACCTTC.